Below, one T cell receptor (beta chain) is given with its context. The antigen remains unidentified. CDR3 length: 17 amino acids. The data originate from a study of Ad26.COV2.S vaccination and SARS-CoV-2 variants. The treatment here: some 19 received Ad26.COV2.S at low or high dose, single or two shots; 5 received placebo; per-sample allocation not given. Sampling took place 63 days after the first vaccine or placebo injection. Donation was by an adult aged 18-55 years who was in Boston. The shot given was an Ad26 vector that makes Wuhan-strain SARS-CoV-2 spike. This table comes from immunoSEQ multiplex PCR, and its TCRdb copy is limited to in-frame clones, with some not included. The table shows about 350,000 clones, with approximately 86% occurring only once. Study-wide points: Responses of T cells in total may have been underestimated by the TCR breadth and depth analyses. Measurement of non-spike TCR breadth gave similar results in vaccine and placebo recipients.

Here the sequenced sample was peripheral blood, taken in a trial of Ad26.COV2.S vaccine versus placebo. This TCR was sampled from a person between 18 and 65 years old who received the Ad26.COV2.S COVID-19 vaccine or a placebo. The chain is built from TRBV21-1 and TRBJ2-1; the D call of TRBD2 is as the table states it, not checked on the DNA. TRBV21-1 is a documented pseudogene. CDR3 region: CASSKRLPSGSYNEQFF. The CDR3, as DNA: TGTGCCAGCAGCAAACGATTGCCTAGCGGGAGCTACAATGAGCAGTTCTTC.